Listed below are T cell receptor beta chains from one sample, sequenced in a study of blood T cell repertoires in COVID-19. The data were produced by immunoSEQ multiplex PCR, yet TCRdb's version contains in-frame clones alone and is incomplete. Altogether about 14,000 clones are present, roughly 80% being singletons, with the ten largest covering under 30%. Sequencing was performed on peripheral blood. The receptors shown here come from a human donor in a cohort sampled during active COVID-19. CDR3s include the opening cysteine and the closing phenylalanine or tryptophan. The order of the fields is V gene, D gene, clone size, J gene, CDR3 protein, CDR3 DNA. D genes are given only for firm matches. Clone sizes are given selectively: once, few, many, or a class where the clone is expanded.

TRBV12-3/TRBV12-4	.	.	TRBJ1-2	CASNKGVASGYTF	TGTGCCAGCAATAAGGGGGTGGCGAGTGGCTACACCTTC
TRBV6-4	TRBD1	.	TRBJ2-3	CASSDQGARDTQYF	TGTGCCAGCAGTGATCAGGGGGCGCGAGATACGCAGTATTTT
TRBV7-2	.	.	TRBJ2-1	CASSLQSSSYNEQFF	TGTGCCAGCAGTTTACAGTCTAGCTCCTACAATGAGCAGTTCTTC
TRBV29-1	.	.	TRBJ2-3	CSVPGLLLSRGTDTQYF	TGCAGCGTCCCGGGACTCCTACTATCTCGGGGCACAGATACGCAGTATTTT
TRBV5-1	.	once	TRBJ1-1	CASSFSEGTEAFF	TGCGCCAGCAGCTTCTCCGAGGGAACTGAAGCTTTCTTT
TRBV7-9	.	.	TRBJ2-7	CASSFPPSAYGLREQYF	TGTGCCAGCAGCTTTCCACCTTCAGCGTACGGTTTGCGCGAGCAGTACTTC
TRBV6-5	.	.	TRBJ2-7	CASSYSHRSVTYEQYF	TGTGCCAGCAGTTACTCGCACAGGTCTGTCACCTACGAGCAGTACTTC
TRBV19	.	once	TRBJ2-1	CASSSTGTFLFF	TGTGCCAGTAGTTCGACCGGGACTTTTCTGTTCTTC
TRBV7-2	.	.	TRBJ2-1	CASSLDWRTYNEQFF	TGTGCCAGCAGCTTAGACTGGCGGACCTACAATGAGCAGTTCTTC
TRBV27	TRBD2	.	TRBJ2-3	CASRKREAPYDQYF	TGTGCCAGCAGGAAGCGGGAGGCCCCTTACGATCAGTATTTT
TRBV7-2	.	.	TRBJ2-7	CASSIWTNYEQYF	TGTGCCAGCAGCATTTGGACTAACTACGAGCAGTACTTC
TRBV6-5	.	.	TRBJ1-1	CASSYSVRNTEAFF	TGTGCCAGCAGTTACTCGGTGAGGAACACTGAAGCTTTCTTT
TRBV2	.	.	TRBJ2-7	CASTPIGDEQYF	TGTGCCAGCACCCCTATCGGGGACGAGCAGTACTTC
TRBV4-3	.	.	TRBJ1-3	CASSQEAGFSGNTIYF	TGCGCCAGCAGCCAAGAGGCAGGATTCTCTGGAAACACCATATATTTT
TRBV30	.	.	TRBJ1-5	CAWSVHLGGNQPQHF	TGTGCCTGGAGTGTACATCTAGGTGGCAATCAGCCCCAGCATTTT
TRBV7-9	TRBD2	.	TRBJ2-1	CASSFGTSGSGKDEQFF	TGTGCCAGCAGCTTCGGGACTAGCGGGAGCGGGAAGGATGAGCAGTTCTTC
TRBV28	TRBD2	.	TRBJ2-3	CASSFGLTSGSEVTDTQYF	TGTGCCAGCAGTTTTGGTCTCACTAGCGGGAGCGAGGTCACAGATACGCAGTATTTT
TRBV2	.	.	TRBJ1-1	CASIQVFTEAFF	TGTGCCAGCATTCAGGTTTTCACTGAAGCTTTCTTT
TRBV28	.	.	TRBJ2-5	CASSLQGMKETQYF	TGTGCCAGCAGTTTACAGGGGATGAAAGAGACCCAGTACTTC
TRBV28	.	.	TRBJ2-7	CASSASSYEQYF	TGTGCCAGCAGTGCCTCTAGCTACGAGCAGTACTTC
TRBV18	TRBD1	.	TRBJ1-6	CASSRTGENSPLHF	TGTGCCAGCTCACGGACAGGGGAGAATTCACCCCTCCACTTT
TRBV12-3/TRBV12-4	.	.	TRBJ2-3	CASRIEGQDTQYF	TGTGCCAGCCGGATCGAGGGCCAGGATACGCAGTATTTT
TRBV4-3	.	many	TRBJ1-1	CASSQEAGTEAFF	TGCGCCAGCAGCCAAGAAGCGGGCACTGAAGCTTTCTTT
TRBV7-3	.	.	TRBJ1-5	CASNLWGVDHQPQHF	TGTGCCAGCAACCTCTGGGGGGTGGACCATCAGCCCCAGCATTTT
TRBV9	TRBD2	.	TRBJ2-2	CASSVSAGGPIGELFF	TGTGCCAGCAGCGTATCGGCGGGAGGGCCGATCGGGGAGCTGTTTTTT
TRBV6-1	.	.	TRBJ1-1	CASSESGVTEAFF	TGTGCCAGCAGTGAGTCCGGGGTTACTGAAGCTTTCTTT
TRBV2	.	.	TRBJ1-1	CASRTRVLTEAFF	TGTGCCAGCAGAACCAGGGTTCTCACTGAAGCTTTCTTT
TRBV11-3	.	.	TRBJ2-2	CASTNRAGELFF	TGTGCCAGCACAAACAGGGCCGGGGAGCTGTTTTTT
TRBV10-2	.	once	TRBJ2-7	CASSGVGTSYYEQYF	TGCGCCAGCAGTGGGGTTGGGACATCTTATTACGAGCAGTACTTC
TRBV2	TRBD2	.	TRBJ2-7	CASSGPRGAYEQYF	TGTGCCAGCAGTGGACCTCGGGGGGCCTACGAGCAGTACTTC
TRBV5-1	TRBD1	.	TRBJ1-2	CASSAGTGVSGYTF	TGCGCCAGCAGCGCCGGGACAGGGGTTAGTGGCTACACCTTC
TRBV5-3	TRBD2	.	TRBJ2-3	CARSLGREGPIWADTQYF	TGTGCCAGAAGCTTGGGGCGGGAGGGCCCGATTTGGGCAGATACGCAGTATTTT
TRBV28	TRBD1	.	TRBJ1-1	CASSPPDRYSFF	TGTGCCAGCAGTCCACCGGACAGGTATTCTTTCTTT
TRBV28	.	.	TRBJ2-1	CASSGSHASGYNEQFF	TGTGCCAGCAGTGGATCCCACGCCAGCGGCTACAATGAGCAGTTCTTC
TRBV27	.	.	TRBJ2-1	CATRAGVWAPNEQFF	TGTGCCACCAGGGCCGGGGTTTGGGCCCCTAATGAGCAGTTCTTC
TRBV27	.	.	TRBJ2-1	CASSQKLLAPEQFF	TGTGCCAGCAGCCAAAAATTACTAGCACCTGAGCAGTTCTTC
TRBV27	TRBD1	.	TRBJ1-1	CASRTGDRNTEAFF	TGTGCCAGCAGGACAGGGGACCGGAACACTGAAGCTTTCTTT
TRBV6-1	.	.	TRBJ2-7	CASSEAQIGDPFLLPYEQYF	TGTGCCAGCAGTGAAGCGCAAATCGGGGATCCCTTCCTTCTACCCTACGAGCAGTACTTC
TRBV19	.	.	TRBJ1-1	CAQFKGQNTEAFF	TGTGCCCAATTCAAAGGACAGAACACTGAAGCTTTCTTT
TRBV7-8	TRBD1	once	TRBJ2-3	CASSSLQGAGDTQYF	TGTGCCAGCAGCTCTCTACAGGGGGCGGGAGATACGCAGTATTTT
TRBV12-3/TRBV12-4	.	.	TRBJ1-5	CASSPSGNQPQHF	TGTGCCAGCAGCCCCTCTGGCAATCAGCCCCAGCATTTT
TRBV12-3/TRBV12-4	TRBD2	.	TRBJ2-1	CASGLAGIHEQFF	TGTGCCAGCGGACTAGCGGGAATCCATGAGCAGTTCTTC
TRBV14	.	.	TRBJ2-1	CASSQVAYFENEQFF	TGTGCCAGCAGCCAAGTAGCGTACTTCGAAAATGAGCAGTTCTTC